This TCR beta chain is drawn from a study of yellow fever vaccine responses in identical twins. The CDR3 is made up of 14 amino acids. Germline loops: CDR1 MGHRA, CDR2 YSYEKL. Trimming took off 0 bases at V and 0 bases at J, with 5 bases between the two ends. Via MiXCR, TCRdb re-called the RT-PCR reads, giving one row per CDR3 protein. The table records 3,900 or so distinct CDR3 sequences, 73% of them present only once. The input for sequencing was T cells from blood (PBMCs), unsorted or a sorted subset (not recorded which), taken before or after yellow fever vaccination (not recorded which). The receptor was isolated from a woman younger than 35 who received the yellow fever vaccine. V and J are TRBV4-1 and TRBJ1-1; D gene uncertain. CDR3 protein: CASSQDGLNTEAFF. Here the CDR3 DNA reads TGCGCCAGCAGCCAAGATGGTCTGAACACTGAAGCTTTCTTT.